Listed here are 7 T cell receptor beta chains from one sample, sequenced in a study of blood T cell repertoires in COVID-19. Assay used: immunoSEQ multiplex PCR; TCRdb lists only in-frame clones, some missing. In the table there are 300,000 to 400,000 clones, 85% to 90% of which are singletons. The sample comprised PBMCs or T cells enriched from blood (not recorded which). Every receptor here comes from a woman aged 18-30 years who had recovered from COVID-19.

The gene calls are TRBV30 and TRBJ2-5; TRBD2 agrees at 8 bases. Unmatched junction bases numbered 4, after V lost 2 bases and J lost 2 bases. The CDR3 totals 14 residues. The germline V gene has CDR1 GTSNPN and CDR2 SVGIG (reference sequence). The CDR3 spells CAWSTGGAQETQYF. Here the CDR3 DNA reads TGTGCCTGGAGTACGGGAGGGGCGCAAGAGACCCAGTACTTC.

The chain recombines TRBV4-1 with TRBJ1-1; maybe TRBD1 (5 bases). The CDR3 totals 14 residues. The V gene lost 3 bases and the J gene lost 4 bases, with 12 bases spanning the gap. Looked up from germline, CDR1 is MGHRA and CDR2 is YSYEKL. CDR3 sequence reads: CASSQLIDSTEAFF. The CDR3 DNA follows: TGCGCCAGCAGCCAGTTAATTGACAGCACTGAAGCTTTCTTT.

CDR3 coding DNA: TGTGCCAGCAGTTTAGATAACAGGACACCTAGTCGGTACACCTTC. It codes for CASSLDNRTPSRYTF. The chain employs TRBV27 and TRBJ1-2; TRBD1 is a possible D gene (5 bases). This CDR3 spans 15 amino acids. CDR1 is MNHEY and CDR2 is SMNVEV in the germline V gene (reference sequence). Trimming took off 2 bases at V and 11 bases at J, with 21 bases between the two ends.

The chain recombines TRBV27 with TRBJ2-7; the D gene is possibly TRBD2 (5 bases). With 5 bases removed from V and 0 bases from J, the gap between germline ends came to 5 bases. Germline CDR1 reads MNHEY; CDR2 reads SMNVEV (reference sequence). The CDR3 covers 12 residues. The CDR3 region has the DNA TGTGCCAGCAGTCGGGACTCCTACGAGCAGTACTTC. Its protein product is CASSRDSYEQYF.

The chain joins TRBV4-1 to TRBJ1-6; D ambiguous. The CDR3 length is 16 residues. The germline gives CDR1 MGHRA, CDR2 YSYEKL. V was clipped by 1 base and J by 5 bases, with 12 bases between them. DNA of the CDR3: TGCGCCAGCAGCCAAGCTGGAGGGCTCGATAATTCACCCCTCCACTTT. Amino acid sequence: CASSQAGGLDNSPLHF.

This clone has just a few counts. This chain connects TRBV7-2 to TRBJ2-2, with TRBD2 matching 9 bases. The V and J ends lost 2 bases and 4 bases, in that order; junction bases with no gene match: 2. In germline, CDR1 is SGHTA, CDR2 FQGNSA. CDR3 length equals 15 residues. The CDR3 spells CASSLKLAGTGELFF. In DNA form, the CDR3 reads TGTGCCAGCAGCTTAAAACTAGCGGGCACCGGGGAGCTGTTTTTT.

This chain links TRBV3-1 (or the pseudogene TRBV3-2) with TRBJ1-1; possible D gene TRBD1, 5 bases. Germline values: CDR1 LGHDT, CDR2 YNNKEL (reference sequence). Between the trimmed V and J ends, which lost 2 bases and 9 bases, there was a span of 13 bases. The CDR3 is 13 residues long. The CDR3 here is CASSQPPRGKAFF. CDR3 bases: TGTGCCAGCAGCCAACCACCCCGGGGGAAAGCTTTCTTT.